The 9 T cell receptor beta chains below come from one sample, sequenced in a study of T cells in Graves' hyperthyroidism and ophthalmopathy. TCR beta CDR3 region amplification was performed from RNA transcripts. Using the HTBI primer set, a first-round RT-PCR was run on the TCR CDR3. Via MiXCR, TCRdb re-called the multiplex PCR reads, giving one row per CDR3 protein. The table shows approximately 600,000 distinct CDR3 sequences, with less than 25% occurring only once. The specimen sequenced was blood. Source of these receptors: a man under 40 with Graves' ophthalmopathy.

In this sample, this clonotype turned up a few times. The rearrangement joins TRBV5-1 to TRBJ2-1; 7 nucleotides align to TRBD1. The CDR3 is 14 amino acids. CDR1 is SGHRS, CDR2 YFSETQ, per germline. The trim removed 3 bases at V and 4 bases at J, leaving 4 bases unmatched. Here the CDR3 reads CASSWGQTYNEQFF. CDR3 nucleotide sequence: TGCGCCAGCAGCTGGGGACAGACATACAATGAGCAGTTCTTC. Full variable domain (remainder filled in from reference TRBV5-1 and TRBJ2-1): KAGVTQTPRYLIKTRGQQVTLSCSPISGHRSVSWYQQTPGQGLQFLFEYFSETQRNKGNFPGRFSGRQFSNSRSEMNVSTLELGDSALYLCASSWGQTYNEQFFGPGTRLTVL.

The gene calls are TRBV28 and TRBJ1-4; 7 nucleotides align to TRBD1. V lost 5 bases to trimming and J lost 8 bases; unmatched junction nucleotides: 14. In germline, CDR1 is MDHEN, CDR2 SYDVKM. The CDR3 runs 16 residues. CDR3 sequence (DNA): TGTGCCAGCAGTCCCCGCATTGAGGGGGCAGGCGAAAAACTGTTTTTT. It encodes CASSPRIEGAGEKLFF.

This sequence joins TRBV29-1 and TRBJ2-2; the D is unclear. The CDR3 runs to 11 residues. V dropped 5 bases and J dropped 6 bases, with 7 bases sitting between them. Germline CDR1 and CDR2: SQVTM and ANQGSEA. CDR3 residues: CSVSFPGELFF. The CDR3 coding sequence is TGCAGCGTTTCATTCCCCGGGGAGCTGTTTTTT.

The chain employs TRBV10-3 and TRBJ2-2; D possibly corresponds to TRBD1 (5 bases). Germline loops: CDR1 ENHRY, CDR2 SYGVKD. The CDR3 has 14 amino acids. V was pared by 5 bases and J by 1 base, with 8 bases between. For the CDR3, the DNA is TGTGCCATCAGTCGCGGACAGAACACCGGGGAGCTGTTTTTT. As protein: CAISRGQNTGELFF.

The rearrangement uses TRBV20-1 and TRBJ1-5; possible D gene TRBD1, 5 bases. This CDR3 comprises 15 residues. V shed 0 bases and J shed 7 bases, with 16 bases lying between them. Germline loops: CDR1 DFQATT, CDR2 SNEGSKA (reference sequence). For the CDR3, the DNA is TGCAGTGCTAGAGAGGTCTCGGGGGAAGGACAGCCCCAGCATTTT. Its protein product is CSAREVSGEGQPQHF.

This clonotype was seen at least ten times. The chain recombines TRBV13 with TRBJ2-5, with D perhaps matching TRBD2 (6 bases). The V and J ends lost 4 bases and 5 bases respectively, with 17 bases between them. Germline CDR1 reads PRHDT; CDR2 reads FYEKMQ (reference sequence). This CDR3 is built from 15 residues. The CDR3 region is CASSSRDQGLETQYF. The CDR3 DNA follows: TGTGCCAGCAGCTCCCGGGACCAGGGACTGGAGACCCAGTACTTC.

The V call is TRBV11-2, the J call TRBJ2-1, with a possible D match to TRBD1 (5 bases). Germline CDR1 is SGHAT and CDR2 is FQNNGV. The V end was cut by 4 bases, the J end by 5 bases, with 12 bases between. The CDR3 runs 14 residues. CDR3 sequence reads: CASSSASGNNEQFF. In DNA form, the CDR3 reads TGTGCCAGCAGCTCTGCTTCAGGGAACAATGAGCAGTTCTTC.

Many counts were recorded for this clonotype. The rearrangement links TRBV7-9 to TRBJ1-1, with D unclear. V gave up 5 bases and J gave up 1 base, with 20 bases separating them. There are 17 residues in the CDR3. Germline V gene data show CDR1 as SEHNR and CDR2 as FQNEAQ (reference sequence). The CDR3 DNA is TGTGCCAGCAGCCACCTTAGCACGGGTCGGCAGAACACTGAAGCTTTCTTT. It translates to CASSHLSTGRQNTEAFF.

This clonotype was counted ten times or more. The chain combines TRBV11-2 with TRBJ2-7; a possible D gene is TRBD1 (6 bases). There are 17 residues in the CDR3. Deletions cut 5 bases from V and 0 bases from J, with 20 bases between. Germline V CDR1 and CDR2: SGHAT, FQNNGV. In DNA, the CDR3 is TGTGCCAGCAGCATATCCTTCTTAAGGACAGACTCCTACGAGCAGTACTTC. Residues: CASSISFLRTDSYEQYF.